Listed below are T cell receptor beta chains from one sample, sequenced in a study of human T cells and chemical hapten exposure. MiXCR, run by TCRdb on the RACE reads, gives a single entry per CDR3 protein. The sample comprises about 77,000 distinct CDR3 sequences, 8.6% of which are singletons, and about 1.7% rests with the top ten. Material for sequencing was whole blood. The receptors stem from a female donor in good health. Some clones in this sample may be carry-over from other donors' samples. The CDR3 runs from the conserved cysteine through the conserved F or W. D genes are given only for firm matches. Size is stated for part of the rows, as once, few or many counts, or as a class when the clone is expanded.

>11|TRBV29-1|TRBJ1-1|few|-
CSVEAGSKADF
TGCAGCGTCGAAGCCGGGTCCAAGGCCGATTTT
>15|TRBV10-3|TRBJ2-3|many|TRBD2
CAISSASGLTDTQYF
TGTGCCATCAGCTCGGCTAGCGGTCTAACAGATACGCAGTATTTT
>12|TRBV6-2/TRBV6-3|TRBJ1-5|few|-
CASSYTVEPQHF
TGTGCCAGCAGTTACACGGTCGAGCCCCAGCATTTT
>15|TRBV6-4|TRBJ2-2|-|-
CASSEGSANTGELFF
TGTGCCAGCAGTGAAGGGAGCGCGAACACCGGGGAGCTGTTTTTT
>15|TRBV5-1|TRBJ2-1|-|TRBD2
CASSFSLAGDLEQFF
TGCGCCAGCAGCTTTTCGCTAGCGGGGGATCTTGAGCAGTTCTTC
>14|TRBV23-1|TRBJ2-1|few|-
CASSQPQLENEQFF
TGCGCCAGCAGTCAACCGCAGCTCGAGAATGAGCAGTTCTTC
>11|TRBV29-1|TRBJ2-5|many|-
CSVDGGETQYF
TGCAGCGTTGACGGGGGAGAGACCCAGTACTTC
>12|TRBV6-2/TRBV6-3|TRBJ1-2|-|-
CASSRIQHGYTF
TGTGCCAGCAGTAGAATACAGCATGGCTACACCTTC
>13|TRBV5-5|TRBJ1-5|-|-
CASSSTGNQPQNF
TGTGCCAGCAGCTCGACCGGGAATCAGCCCCAGAATTTT
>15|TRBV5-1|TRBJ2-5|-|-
CASSLNSAGQETQYF
TGCGCCAGCAGCTTGAACAGCGCAGGTCAAGAGACCCAGTACTTC
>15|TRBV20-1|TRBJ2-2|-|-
CSARDMERNTGELFF
TGCAGTGCTAGAGATATGGAAAGAAACACCGGGGAGCTGTTTTTT
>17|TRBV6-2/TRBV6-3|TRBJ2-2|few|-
CASRARSTSANTGELFF
TGTGCCAGCAGAGCCCGATCTACCAGTGCGAACACCGGGGAGCTGTTTTTT
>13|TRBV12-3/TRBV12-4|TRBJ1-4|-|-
CASSLGADEKLFF
TGTGCCAGCAGTTTGGGGGCTGATGAAAAACTGTTTTTT
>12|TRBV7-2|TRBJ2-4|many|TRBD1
CASSFDRALPYF
TGTGCCAGCAGCTTCGACAGGGCCCTCCCCTACTTC
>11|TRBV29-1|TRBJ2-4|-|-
CSVEEGNIQYF
TGCAGCGTTGAAGAGGGTAACATTCAGTACTTC
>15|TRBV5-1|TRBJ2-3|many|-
CASSRSAAFTDTQYF
TGCGCCAGCAGCCGTAGTGCAGCCTTCACAGATACGCAGTATTTT
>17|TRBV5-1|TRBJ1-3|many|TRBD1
CASSFYRNRGAGNTIYF
TGCGCCAGCAGCTTTTACCGGAACAGGGGAGCTGGAAACACCATATATTTT
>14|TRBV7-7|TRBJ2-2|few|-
CASGQSANTGELFF
TGTGCCAGCGGACAGAGCGCGAACACCGGGGAGCTGTTTTTT
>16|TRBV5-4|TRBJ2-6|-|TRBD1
CASSPGQLSGANVLTF
TGTGCCAGCAGCCCGGGACAGCTCTCTGGGGCCAACGTCCTGACTTTC
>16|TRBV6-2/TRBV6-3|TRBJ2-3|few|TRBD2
CASSPLAGGPTDTQYF
TGTGCCAGCAGTCCCTTAGCGGGGGGCCCCACAGATACGCAGTATTTT
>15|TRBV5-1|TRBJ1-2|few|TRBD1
CASSLPGQGESSYTF
TGCGCCAGCAGCTTACCGGGACAGGGGGAATCAAGCTACACCTTC
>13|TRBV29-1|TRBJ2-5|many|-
CSGNTGTQETQYF
TGCAGCGGTAATACAGGGACTCAAGAGACCCAGTACTTC
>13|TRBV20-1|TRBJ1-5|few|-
CSVKAFGGKPQHF
TGCAGTGTAAAAGCGTTTGGGGGTAAACCCCAGCATTTT
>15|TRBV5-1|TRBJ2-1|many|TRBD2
CASSWGTSGYNEQFF
TGCGCCAGCAGCTGGGGGACTAGCGGATACAATGAGCAGTTCTTC
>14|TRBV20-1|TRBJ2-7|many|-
CSARGTANSYEQYF
TGCAGTGCCCGAGGGACTGCCAATTCCTACGAGCAGTACTTC